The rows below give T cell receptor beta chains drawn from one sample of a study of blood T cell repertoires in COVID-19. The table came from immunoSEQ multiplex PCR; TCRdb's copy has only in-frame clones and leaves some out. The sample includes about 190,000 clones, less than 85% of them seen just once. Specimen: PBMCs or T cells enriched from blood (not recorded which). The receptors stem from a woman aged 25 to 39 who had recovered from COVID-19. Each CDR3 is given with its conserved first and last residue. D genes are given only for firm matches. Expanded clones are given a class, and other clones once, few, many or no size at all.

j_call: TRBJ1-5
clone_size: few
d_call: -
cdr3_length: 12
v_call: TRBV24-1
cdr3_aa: CATSDPGQPQHF
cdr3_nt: TGTGCCACCAGTGACCCCGGTCAGCCCCAGCATTTT

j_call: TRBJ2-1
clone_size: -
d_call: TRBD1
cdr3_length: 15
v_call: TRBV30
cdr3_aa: CAWRPQGAQNNEQFF
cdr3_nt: TGTGCCTGGAGGCCACAGGGGGCGCAAAACAATGAGCAGTTCTTC

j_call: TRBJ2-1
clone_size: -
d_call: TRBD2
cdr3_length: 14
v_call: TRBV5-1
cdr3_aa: CASSLTGGGNEQFF
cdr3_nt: TGCGCCAGCAGCTTGACGGGGGGTGGGAATGAGCAGTTCTTC

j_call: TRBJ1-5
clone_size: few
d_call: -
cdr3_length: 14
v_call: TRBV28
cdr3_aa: CANGENGSNQPQHF
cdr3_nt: TGTGCCAATGGGGAGAACGGTAGCAATCAGCCCCAGCATTTT

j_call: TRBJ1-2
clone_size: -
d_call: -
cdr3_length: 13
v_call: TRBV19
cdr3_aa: CASQQAPNYGYTF
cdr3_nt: TGTGCCAGCCAACAGGCCCCTAACTATGGCTACACCTTC

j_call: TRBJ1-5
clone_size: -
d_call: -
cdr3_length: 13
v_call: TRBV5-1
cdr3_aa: CASSFSTDQPQHF
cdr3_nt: TGCGCCAGCAGCTTTTCTACAGATCAGCCCCAGCATTTT

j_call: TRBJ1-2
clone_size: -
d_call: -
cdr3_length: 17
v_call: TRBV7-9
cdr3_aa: CASSGLTPLVVGYGYTF
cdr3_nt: TGTGCCAGTTCGGGACTCACCCCACTAGTGGTTGGTTATGGCTACACCTTC

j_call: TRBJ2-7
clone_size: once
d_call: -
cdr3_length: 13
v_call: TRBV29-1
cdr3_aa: CSVVKGLAYEQYF
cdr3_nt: TGCAGCGTTGTTAAGGGGTTAGCCTACGAGCAGTACTTC

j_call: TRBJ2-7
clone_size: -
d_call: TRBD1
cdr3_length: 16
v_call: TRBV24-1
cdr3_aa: CATSGRGQGIPYEQYF
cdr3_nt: TGTGCCACCAGTGGCCGGGGACAGGGGATTCCCTACGAGCAGTACTTC

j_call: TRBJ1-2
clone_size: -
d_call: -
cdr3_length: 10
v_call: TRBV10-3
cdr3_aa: CAISESRVTF
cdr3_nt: TGTGCCATCAGTGAGTCGCGAGTGACCTTC

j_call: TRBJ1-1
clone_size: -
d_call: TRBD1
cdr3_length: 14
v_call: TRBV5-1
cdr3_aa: CASTMTGEATEAFF
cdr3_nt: TGCGCCAGCACCATGACAGGGGAGGCCACTGAAGCTTTCTTT

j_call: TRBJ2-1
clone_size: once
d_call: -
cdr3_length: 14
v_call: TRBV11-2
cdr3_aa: CASSLVAPLRQQFF
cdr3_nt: TGTGCCAGCAGCTTAGTGGCCCCCTTGCGGCAGCAGTTCTTC

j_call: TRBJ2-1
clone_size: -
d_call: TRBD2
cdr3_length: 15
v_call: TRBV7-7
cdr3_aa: CASSRTSGGYNEQFF
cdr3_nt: TGTGCTAGCAGCAGGACTAGCGGGGGGTACAATGAGCAGTTCTTC

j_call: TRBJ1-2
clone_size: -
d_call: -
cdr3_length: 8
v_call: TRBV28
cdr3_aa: CASGQYTF
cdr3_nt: TGTGCCAGCGGACAATACACCTTC

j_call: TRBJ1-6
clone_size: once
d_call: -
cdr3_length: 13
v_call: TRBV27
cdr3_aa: CASSLNGYSPLHF
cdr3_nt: TGTGCCAGCAGTTTAAACGGTTATTCACCCCTCCACTTT

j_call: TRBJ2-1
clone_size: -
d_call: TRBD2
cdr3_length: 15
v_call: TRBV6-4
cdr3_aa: CASSDSGGPNNEQFF
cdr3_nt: TGTGCCAGCAGTGACTCGGGAGGGCCCAACAATGAGCAGTTCTTC

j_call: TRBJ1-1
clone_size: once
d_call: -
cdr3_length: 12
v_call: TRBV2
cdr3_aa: CASSDGQIEAFF
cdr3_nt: TGTGCCAGCAGTGATGGACAAATTGAAGCTTTCTTT

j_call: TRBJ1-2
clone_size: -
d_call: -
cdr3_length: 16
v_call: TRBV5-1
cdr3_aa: CASSLALSGNFYGYTF
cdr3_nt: TGCGCCAGCAGCTTGGCTCTCTCAGGAAATTTCTATGGCTACACCTTC

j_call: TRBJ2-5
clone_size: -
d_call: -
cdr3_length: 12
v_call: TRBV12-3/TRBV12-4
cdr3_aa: CASTFGGETQYF
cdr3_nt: TGTGCCAGCACTTTCGGGGGAGAGACCCAGTACTTC

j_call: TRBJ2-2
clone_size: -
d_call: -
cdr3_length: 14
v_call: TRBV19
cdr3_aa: CASSITGWDGELFF
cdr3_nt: TGTGCCAGTAGTATTACAGGGTGGGACGGGGAGCTGTTTTTT

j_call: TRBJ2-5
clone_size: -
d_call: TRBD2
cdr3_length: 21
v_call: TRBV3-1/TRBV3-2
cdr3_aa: CASSQEGVLHPDSGRVGTQYF
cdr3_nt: TGTGCCAGCAGCCAAGAAGGGGTGTTGCACCCCGATAGCGGGAGGGTCGGGACCCAGTACTTC

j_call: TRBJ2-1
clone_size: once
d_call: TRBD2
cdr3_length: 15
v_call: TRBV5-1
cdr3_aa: CASTPGGGAYNEQFF
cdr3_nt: TGCGCCAGCACCCCCGGCGGGGGGGCCTACAATGAGCAGTTCTTC

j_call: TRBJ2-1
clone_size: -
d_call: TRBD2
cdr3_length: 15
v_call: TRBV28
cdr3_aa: CASSRLAGAYNEQFF
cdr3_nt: TGTGCCAGCAGCCGACTAGCGGGGGCTTACAATGAGCAGTTCTTC

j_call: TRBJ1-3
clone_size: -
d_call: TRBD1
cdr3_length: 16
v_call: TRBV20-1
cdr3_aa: CSASSGTGYSGNTIYF
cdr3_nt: TGCAGTGCTAGTTCCGGGACAGGGTATTCTGGAAACACCATATATTTT

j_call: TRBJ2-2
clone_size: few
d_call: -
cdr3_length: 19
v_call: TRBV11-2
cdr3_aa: CASSLSQDTLVGLTGELFF
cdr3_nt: TGTGCCAGCAGCTTAAGTCAGGACACACTGGTAGGTCTGACCGGGGAGCTGTTTTTT

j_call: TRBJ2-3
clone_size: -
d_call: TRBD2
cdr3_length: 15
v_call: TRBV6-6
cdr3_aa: CASSRGGKSTDTQYF
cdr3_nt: TGTGCCAGCAGCCGCGGGGGGAAAAGCACAGATACGCAGTATTTT

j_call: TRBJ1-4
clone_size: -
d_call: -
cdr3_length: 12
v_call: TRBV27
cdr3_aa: CASSRLGEKLFF
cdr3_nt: TGTGCCAGCAGCCGACTGGGTGAAAAACTGTTTTTT

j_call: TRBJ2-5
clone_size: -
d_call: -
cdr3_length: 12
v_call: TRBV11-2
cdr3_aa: CASSLVEETQYF
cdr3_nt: TGTGCCAGCAGCTTAGTAGAGGAGACCCAGTACTTC

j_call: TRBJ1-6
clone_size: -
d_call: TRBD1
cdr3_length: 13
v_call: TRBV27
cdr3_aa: CASKTGGNSPLHF
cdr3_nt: TGTGCCAGCAAGACAGGGGGGAACTCACCCCTCCACTTT

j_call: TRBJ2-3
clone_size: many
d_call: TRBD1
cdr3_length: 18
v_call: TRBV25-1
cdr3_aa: CASSGRTGGRPSTDTQYF
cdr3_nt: TGTGCCAGCAGTGGGAGGACAGGGGGCCGACCTAGCACAGATACGCAGTATTTT

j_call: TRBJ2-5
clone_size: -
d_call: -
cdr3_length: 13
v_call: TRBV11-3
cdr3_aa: CASSLRLEETQYF
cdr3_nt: TGTGCCAGCAGCTTACGTCTAGAAGAGACCCAGTACTTC

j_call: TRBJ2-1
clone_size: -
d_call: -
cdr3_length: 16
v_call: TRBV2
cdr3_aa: CASSDRTAGRYSEQFF
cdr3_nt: TGTGCCAGCAGTGACCGGACTGCGGGACGTTATTCTGAGCAGTTCTTC

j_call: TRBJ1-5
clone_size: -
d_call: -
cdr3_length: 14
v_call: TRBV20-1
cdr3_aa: CSASFQISNQPQHF
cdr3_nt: TGCAGTGCTAGTTTCCAAATTAGCAATCAGCCCCAGCATTTT

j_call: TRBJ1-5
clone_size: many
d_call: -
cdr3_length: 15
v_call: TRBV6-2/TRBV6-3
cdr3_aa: CASSYRETGGQPQHF
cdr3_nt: TGTGCCAGCAGTTACCGGGAGACCGGAGGACAGCCCCAGCATTTT

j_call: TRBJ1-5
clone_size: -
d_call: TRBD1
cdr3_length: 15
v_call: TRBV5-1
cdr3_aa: CASSLGTGGWQPQHF
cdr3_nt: TGCGCCAGCAGCTTGGGAACAGGGGGCTGGCAGCCCCAGCATTTT

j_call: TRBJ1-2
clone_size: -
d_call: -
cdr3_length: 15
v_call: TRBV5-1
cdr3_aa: CASSLGGKSNYGYTF
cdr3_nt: TGCGCCAGCAGCTTGGGAGGGAAATCTAACTATGGCTACACCTTC

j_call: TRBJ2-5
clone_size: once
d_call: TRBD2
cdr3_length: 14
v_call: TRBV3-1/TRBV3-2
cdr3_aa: CASSQRGGQETQYF
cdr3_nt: TGTGCCAGCAGCCAGCGGGGGGGCCAAGAGACCCAGTACTTC

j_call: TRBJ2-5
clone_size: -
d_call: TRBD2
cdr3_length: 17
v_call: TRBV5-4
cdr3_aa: CASSAGTSGGERETQYF
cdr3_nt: TGTGCCAGCAGCGCAGGGACTAGCGGGGGGGAGAGGGAGACCCAGTACTTC

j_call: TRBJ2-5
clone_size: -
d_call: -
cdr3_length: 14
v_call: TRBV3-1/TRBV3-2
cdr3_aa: CASSQGELAETQYF
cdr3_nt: TGTGCCAGCAGCCAAGGGGAGCTAGCTGAGACCCAGTACTTC

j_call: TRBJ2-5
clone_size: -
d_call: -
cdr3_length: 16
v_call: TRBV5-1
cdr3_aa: CASSLGLGAIQETQYF
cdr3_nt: TGCGCCAGCAGCTTGGGTTTGGGGGCCATCCAAGAGACCCAGTACTTC

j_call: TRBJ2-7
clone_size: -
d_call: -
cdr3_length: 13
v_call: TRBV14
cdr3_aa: CASRGVPSREQYF
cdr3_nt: TGTGCCAGCCGGGGAGTCCCCTCTCGCGAGCAGTACTTC

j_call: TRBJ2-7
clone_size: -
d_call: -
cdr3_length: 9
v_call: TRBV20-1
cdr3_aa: CSARVASEF
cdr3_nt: TGCAGTGCTAGAGTGGCTAGCGAATTC

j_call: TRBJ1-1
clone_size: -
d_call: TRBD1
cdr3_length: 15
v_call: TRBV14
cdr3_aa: CASSKRTGGLTEAFF
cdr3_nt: TGTGCCAGCAGCAAGAGGACAGGGGGATTGACTGAAGCTTTCTTT

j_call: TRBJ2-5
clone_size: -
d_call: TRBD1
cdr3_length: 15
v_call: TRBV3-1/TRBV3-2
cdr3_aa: CASSRGQGSRETQYF
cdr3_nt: TGTGCCAGCAGCCGGGGACAGGGCAGTCGAGAGACCCAGTACTTC

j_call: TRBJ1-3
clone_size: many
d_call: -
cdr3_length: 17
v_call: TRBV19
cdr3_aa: CASSMGQSAISGNTIYF
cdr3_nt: TGTGCCAGTAGTATGGGGCAGTCGGCGATCTCTGGAAACACCATATATTTT

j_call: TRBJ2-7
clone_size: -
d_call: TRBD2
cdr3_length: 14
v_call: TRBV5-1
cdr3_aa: CASSLGTSGYEQYF
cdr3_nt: TGCGCCAGCAGCTTGGGGACTAGCGGTTACGAGCAGTACTTC

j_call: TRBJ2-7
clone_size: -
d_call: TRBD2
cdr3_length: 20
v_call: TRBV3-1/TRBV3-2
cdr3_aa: CASSPGTSGSVPLSSYEQYF
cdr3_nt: TGTGCCAGCAGCCCCGGGACTAGCGGGAGTGTCCCACTGAGCTCCTACGAGCAGTACTTC

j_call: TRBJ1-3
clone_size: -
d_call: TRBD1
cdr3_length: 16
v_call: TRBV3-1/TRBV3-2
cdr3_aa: CASSPLGQVIGGTIYF
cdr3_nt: TGTGCCAGCAGCCCCCTAGGACAGGTTATCGGGGGCACCATATATTTT

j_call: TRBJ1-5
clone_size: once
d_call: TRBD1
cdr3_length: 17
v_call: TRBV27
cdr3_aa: CASRGQGARRSNQPQHF
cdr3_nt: TGTGCCAGCAGGGGACAGGGGGCGCGACGCAGCAATCAGCCCCAGCATTTT

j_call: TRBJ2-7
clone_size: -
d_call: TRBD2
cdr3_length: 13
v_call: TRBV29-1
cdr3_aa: CSPSGRAPWEQYF
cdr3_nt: TGCAGCCCTAGCGGGAGGGCCCCCTGGGAGCAGTACTTC

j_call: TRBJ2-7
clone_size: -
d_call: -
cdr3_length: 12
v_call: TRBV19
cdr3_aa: CASSWEGAEQYF
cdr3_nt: TGTGCCAGTAGTTGGGAAGGGGCCGAGCAGTACTTC

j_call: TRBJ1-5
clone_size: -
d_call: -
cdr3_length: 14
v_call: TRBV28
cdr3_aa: CASSWGQVNQPQHF
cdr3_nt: TGTGCCAGCAGTTGGGGGCAGGTGAATCAGCCCCAGCATTTT

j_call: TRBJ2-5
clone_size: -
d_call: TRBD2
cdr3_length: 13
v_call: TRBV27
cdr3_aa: CASRPSGRETQYF
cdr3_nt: TGTGCCAGCCGGCCTAGCGGCAGGGAGACCCAGTACTTC

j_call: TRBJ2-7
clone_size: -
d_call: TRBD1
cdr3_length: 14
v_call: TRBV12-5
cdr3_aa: CASGLGTGMIEQYF
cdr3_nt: TGTGCTAGTGGTTTGGGGACAGGGATGATCGAGCAGTACTTC